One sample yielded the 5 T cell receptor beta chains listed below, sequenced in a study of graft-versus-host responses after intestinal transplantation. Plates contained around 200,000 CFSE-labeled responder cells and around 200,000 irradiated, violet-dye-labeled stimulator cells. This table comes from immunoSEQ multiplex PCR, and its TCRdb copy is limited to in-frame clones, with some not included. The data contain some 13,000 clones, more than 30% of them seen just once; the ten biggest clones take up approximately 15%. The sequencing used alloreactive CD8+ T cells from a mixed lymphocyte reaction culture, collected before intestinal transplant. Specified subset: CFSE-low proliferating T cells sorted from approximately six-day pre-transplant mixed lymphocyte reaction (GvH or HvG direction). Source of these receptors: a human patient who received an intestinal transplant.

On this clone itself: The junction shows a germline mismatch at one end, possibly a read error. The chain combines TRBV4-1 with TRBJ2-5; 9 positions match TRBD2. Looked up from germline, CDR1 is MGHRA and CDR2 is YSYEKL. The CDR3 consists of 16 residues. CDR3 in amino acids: CAGSQASGVAQETQYF. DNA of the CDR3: TGCGCCGGCAGCCAAGCTAGCGGGGTAGCCCAAGAGACCCAGTACTTC.

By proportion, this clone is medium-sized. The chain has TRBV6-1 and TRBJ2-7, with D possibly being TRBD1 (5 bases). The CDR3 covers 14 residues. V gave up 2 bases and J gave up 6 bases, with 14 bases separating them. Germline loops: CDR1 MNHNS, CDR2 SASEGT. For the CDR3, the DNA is TGTGCCAGCAGTGAAATTCAGGGAACCTCCGAGCAGTACTTC. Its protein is CASSEIQGTSEQYF.

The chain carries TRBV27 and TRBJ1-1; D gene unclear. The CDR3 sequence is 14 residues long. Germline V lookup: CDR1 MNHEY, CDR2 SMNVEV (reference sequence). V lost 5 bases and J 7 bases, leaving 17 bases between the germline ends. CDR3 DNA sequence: TGTGCCAGCAGTCTTGTAGGGTGGGGAGGTGAAGCTTTCTTT. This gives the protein CASSLVGWGGEAFF.

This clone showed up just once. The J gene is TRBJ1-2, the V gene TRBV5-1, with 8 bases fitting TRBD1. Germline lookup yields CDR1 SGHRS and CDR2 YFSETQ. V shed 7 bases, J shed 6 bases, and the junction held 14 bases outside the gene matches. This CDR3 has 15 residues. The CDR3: CASGLDREGWNGYTF. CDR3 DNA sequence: TGCGCCAGCGGCCTGGACAGGGAGGGCTGGAATGGCTACACCTTC.

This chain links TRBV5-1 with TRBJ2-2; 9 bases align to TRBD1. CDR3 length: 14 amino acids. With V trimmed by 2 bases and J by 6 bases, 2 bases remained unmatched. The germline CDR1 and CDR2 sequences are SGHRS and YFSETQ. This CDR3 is CASSLGTGPGELFF. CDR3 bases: TGCGCCAGCAGCTTAGGGACAGGGCCCGGGGAGCTGTTTTTT.